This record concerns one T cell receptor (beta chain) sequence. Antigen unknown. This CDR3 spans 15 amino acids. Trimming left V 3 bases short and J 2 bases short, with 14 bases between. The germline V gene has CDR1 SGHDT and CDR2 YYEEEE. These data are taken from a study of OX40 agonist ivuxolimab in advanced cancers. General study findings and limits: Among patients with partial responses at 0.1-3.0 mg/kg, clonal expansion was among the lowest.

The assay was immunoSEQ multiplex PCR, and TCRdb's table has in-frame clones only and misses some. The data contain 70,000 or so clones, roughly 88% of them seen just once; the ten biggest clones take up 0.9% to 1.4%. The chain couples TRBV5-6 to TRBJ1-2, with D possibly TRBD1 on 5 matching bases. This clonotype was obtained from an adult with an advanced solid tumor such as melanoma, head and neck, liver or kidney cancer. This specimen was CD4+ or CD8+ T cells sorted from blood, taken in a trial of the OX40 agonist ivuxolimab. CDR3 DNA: TGTGCCAGCAGCTCCCCGGGGGTTGCGAACTATGGCTACACCTTC. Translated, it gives CASSSPGVANYGYTF.